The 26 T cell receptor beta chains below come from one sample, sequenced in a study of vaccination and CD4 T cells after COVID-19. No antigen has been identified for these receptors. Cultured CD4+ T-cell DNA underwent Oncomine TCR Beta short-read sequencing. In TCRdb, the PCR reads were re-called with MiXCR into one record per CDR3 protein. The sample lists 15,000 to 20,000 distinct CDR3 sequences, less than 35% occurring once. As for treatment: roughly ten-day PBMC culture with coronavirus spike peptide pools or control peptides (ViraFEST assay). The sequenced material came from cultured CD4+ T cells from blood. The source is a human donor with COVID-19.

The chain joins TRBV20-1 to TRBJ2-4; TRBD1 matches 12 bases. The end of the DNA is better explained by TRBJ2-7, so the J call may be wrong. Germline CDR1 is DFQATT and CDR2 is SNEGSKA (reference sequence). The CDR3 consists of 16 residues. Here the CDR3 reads CSARDQGGTGGHEQYF. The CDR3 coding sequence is TGCAGTGCTAGAGATCAGGGTGGGACAGGGGGCCACGAGCAGTACTTC.

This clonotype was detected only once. As DNA, the CDR3 is TGTGCCAGCAGCTTGATTGGGGTGAACACTGAAGCTTTCTTT. This sequence encodes CASSLIGVNTEAFF. The chain uses TRBV5-4 and TRBJ1-1; D is uncertain. CDR3 length: 14 amino acids. The V gene's germline CDR1 is SGHNT and CDR2 YYREEE (reference sequence). Trimming left V 1 base short and J 0 bases short, with 7 bases between.

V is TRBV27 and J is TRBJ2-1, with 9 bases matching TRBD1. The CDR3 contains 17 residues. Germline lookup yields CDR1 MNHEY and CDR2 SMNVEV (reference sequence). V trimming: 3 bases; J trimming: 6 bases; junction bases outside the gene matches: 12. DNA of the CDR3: TGTGCCAGCAGTTTTCCCCCTGGGGACAGGGTGAGCAATGAGCAGTTCTTC. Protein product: CASSFPPGDRVSNEQFF.

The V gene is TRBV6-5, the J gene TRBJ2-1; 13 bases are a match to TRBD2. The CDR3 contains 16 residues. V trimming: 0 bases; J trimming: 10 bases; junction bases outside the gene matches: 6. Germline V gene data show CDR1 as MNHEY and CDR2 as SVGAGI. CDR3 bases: TGTGCCAGCAGTTACTCCGGACTAGCGGGGGTAGGGGAGCAGTTCTTC. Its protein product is CASSYSGLAGVGEQFF.

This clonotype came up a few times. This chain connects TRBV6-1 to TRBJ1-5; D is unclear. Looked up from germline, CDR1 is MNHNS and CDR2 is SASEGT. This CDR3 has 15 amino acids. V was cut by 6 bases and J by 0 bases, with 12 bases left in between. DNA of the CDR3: TGTGCCAGCAGGAGTGGACTAAATAGCAATCAGCCCCAGCATTTT. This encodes CASRSGLNSNQPQHF.

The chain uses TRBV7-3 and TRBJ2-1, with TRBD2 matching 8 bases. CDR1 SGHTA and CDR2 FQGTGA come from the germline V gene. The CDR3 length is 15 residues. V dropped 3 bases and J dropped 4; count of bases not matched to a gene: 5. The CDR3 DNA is TGTGCCAGCAGCTTTGCGGGGGGTGGGTACAATGAGCAGTTCTTC. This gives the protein CASSFAGGGYNEQFF.

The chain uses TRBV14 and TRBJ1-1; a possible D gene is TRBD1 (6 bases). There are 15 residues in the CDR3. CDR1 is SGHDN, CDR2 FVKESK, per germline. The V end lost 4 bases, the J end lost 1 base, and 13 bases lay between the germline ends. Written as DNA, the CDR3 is TGTGCCAGCAGCCTACGTACAGGGAGGAACACTGAAGCTTTCTTT. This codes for CASSLRTGRNTEAFF.

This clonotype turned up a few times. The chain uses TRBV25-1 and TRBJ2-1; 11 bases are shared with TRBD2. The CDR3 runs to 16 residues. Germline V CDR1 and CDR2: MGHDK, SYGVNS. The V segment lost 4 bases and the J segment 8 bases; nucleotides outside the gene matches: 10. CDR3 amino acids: CASSGLAGGPWHEQFF. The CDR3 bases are TGTGCCAGCAGTGGTCTAGCGGGGGGCCCGTGGCATGAGCAGTTCTTC.

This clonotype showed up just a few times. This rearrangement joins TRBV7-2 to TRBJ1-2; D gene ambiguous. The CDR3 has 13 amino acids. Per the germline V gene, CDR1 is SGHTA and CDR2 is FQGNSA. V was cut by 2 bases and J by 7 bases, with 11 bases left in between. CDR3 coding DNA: TGTGCCAGCAGCTTAAGTCTAGGAGCTGGCTACACCTTC. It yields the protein CASSLSLGAGYTF.

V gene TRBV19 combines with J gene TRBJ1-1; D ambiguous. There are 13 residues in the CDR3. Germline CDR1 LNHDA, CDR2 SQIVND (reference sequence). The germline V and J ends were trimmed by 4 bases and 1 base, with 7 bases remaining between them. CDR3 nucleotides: TGTGCCAGTAGTACCGCGGGGAACACTGAAGCTTTCTTT. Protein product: CASSTAGNTEAFF.

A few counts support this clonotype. The CDR3 loop is CSARDLNRVNTEAFF. CDR3 DNA sequence: TGCAGTGCTAGGGACCTGAACAGGGTGAACACTGAAGCTTTCTTT. The V and J genes are TRBV20-1 and TRBJ1-1, with a weak D call TRBD1 (6 bases). The CDR3 is made up of 15 amino acids. With 3 bases removed from V and 0 bases from J, the gap between germline ends came to 14 bases. Germline V gene sequence: CDR1 DFQATT, CDR2 SNEGSKA (reference sequence).

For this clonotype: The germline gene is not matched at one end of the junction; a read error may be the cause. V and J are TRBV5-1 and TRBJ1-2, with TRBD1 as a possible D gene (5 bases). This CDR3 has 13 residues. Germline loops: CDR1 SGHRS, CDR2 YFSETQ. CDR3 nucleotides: TGCGCCAGCAGCGGAGGGACGGGCTATGGCCACACCTTC. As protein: CASSGGTGYGHTF.

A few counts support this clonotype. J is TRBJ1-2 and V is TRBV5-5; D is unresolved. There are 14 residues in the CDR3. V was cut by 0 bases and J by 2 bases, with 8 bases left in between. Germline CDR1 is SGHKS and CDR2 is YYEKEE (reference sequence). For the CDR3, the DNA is TGTGCCAGCAGCTTGGGTTCATACAACTATGGCTACACCTTC. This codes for CASSLGSYNYGYTF.

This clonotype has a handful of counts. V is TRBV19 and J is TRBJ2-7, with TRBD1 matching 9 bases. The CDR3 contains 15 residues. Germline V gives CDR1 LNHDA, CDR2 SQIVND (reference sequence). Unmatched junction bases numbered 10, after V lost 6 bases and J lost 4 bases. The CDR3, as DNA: TGTGCCAGTAGCCTAAAACAGGGGGCTGGGTACGAGCAGTACTTC. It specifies CASSLKQGAGYEQYF.

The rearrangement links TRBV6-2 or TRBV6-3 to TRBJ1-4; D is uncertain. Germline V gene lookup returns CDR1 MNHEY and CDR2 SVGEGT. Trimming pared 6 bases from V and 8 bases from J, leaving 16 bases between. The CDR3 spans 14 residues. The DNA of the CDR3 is TGTGCCAGCAGCTCACGGGAGTCGGAAGAAAAACTGTTTTTT. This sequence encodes CASSSRESEEKLFF.

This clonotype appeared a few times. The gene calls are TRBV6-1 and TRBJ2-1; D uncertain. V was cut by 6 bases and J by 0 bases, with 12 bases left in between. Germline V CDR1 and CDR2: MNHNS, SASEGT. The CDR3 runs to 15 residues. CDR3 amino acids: CASRPDPSSYNEQFF. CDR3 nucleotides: TGTGCCAGCAGGCCCGACCCCAGCTCCTACAATGAGCAGTTCTTC.

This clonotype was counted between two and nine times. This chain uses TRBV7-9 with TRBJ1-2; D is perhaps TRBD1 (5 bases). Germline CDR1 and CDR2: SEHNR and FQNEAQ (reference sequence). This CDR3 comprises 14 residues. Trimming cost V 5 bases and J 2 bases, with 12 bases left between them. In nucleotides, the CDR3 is TGTGCCAGCAGCCTAGAGACAGTAAACTATGGCTACACCTTC. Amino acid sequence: CASSLETVNYGYTF.

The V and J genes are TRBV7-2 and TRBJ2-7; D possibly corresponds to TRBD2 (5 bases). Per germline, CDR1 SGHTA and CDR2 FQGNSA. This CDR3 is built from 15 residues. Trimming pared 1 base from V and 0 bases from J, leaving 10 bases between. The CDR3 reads CASSLVGVSSYEQYF. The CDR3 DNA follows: TGTGCCAGCAGCTTAGTCGGGGTGAGCTCCTACGAGCAGTACTTC. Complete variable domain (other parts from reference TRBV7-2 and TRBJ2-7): GAGVSQSPSNKVTEKGKDVELRCDPISGHTALYWYRQSLGQGLEFLIYFQGNSAPDKSGLPSDRFSAERTGGSVSTLTIQRTQQEDSAVYLCASSLVGVSSYEQYFGPGTRLTVT.

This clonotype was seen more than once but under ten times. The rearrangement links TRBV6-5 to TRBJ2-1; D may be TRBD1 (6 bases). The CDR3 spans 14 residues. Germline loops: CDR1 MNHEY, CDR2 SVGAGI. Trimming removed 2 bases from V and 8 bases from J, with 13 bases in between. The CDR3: CASSYQQGWDEQFF. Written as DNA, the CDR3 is TGTGCCAGCAGTTACCAGCAGGGGTGGGATGAGCAGTTCTTC.

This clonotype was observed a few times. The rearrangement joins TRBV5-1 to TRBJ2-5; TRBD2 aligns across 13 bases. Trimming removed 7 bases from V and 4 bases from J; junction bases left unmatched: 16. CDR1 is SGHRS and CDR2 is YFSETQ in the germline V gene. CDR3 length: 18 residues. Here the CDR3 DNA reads TGCGCCAGCCGTAGGAGGACCGGGACTAGCGGGGAGGGAGAGACCCAGTACTTC. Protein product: CASRRRTGTSGEGETQYF. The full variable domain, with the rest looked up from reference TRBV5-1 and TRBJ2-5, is KAGVTQTPRYLIKTRGQQVTLSCSPISGHRSVSWYQQTPGQGLQFLFEYFSETQRNKGNFPGRFSGRQFSNSRSEMNVSTLELGDSALYLCASRRRTGTSGEGETQYFGPGTRLLVL.

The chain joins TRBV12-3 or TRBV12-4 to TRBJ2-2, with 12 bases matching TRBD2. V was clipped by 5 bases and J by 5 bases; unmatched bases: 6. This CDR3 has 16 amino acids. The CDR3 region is CASSLGLAGRTGELFF. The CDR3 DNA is TGTGCCAGCAGTCTCGGACTAGCGGGGAGAACCGGGGAGCTGTTTTTT.

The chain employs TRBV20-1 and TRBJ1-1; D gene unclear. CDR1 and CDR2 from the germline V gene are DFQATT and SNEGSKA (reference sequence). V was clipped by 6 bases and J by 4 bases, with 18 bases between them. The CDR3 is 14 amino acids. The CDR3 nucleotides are TGCAGTGCCGACTTTGGCGGGTCGGGCACTGAAGCTTTCTTT. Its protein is CSADFGGSGTEAFF.

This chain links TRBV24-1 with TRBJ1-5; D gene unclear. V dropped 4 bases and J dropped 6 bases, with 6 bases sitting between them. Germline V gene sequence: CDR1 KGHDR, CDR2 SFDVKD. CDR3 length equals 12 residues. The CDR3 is CATSEGVQPQHF. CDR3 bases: TGTGCCACCAGTGAAGGAGTTCAGCCCCAGCATTTT.

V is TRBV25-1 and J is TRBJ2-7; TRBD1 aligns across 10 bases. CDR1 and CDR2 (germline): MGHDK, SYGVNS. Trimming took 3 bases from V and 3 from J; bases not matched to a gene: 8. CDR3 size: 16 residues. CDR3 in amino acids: CASSDVQGTGDYEQYF. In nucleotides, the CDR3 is TGTGCCAGCAGTGACGTCCAAGGGACAGGGGACTACGAGCAGTACTTC.

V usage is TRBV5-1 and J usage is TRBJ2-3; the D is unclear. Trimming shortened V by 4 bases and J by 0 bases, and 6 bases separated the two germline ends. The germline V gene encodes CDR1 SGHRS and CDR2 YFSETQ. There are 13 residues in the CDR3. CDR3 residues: CASSPTSTDTQYF. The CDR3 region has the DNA TGCGCCAGCAGCCCAACTAGCACAGATACGCAGTATTTT.

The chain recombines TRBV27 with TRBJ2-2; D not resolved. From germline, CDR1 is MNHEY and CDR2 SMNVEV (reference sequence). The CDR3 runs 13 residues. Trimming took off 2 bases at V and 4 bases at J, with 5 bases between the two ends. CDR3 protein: CASSLGITGELFF. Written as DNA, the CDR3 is TGTGCCAGCAGTTTAGGTATCACCGGGGAGCTGTTTTTT.